This T cell receptor (beta chain) was observed in a study of radiation and T cells in renal cell carcinoma. The study, taken as a whole, reports: Baseline intratumoral clonotype presence is unknown without pretreatment biopsies.

The data were produced by immunoSEQ multiplex PCR, yet TCRdb's version contains in-frame clones alone and is incomplete. The table lists roughly 100,000 clones, about 79% of them singletons. As to this clone: The target antigen is unknown.

With 7 bases clipped from V and 5 bases from J, the junction kept 3 bases outside the gene matches. This CDR3 has 13 residues. In germline, CDR1 is MNHEY, CDR2 SMNVEV (reference sequence). Noted time point: blood 4 weeks post-SBRT, at nephrectomy. The sample's treatment: 15 Gy SBRT to primary tumor, nephrectomy 4 weeks later. Nephrectomy followed 15 Gy stereotactic body radiation by 4 weeks. After SBRT, blood was collected at 2 and 4 weeks, plus baseline. This renal cell carcinoma was of the clear cell type. The specimen was blood, collected from a patient whose treatment included radiotherapy and nephrectomy. The sequence was collected from a man in his sixties with renal cell carcinoma. The chain carries TRBV27 and TRBJ2-3; TRBD1 matches 10 bases. Here the CDR3 DNA reads TGTGCCAGCATGGACAGGGGGAGAGATACGCAGTATTTT. This encodes CASMDRGRDTQYF.